This note documents a single TCR beta chain sequence. Its antigen remains undetermined. Base qualities are not provided; no much larger clone lies one nucleotide away. Using the deep immunoSEQ assay, multiplex PCR amplified TCR CDR3 regions from genomic DNA. Extracted genomic DNA from each cell subset was distributed evenly across all wells of several immunoSEQ 96-well plates, and each plate was treated as a replicate. For sorted subsets, approximately 190 ng genomic DNA, equal to some 28,000 T cell genomes, was loaded into each replicate PCR. Purified libraries were quantified with a Qubit 3.0 fluorometer, sized on a Bioanalyzer 2100, and re-quantified with the KAPA Library Quantification kit. Each immunoSEQ 96-well plate was sequenced on its own single-read 150-cycle Illumina NextSeq 550 flow cell. The authors' pipeline ran thus. The immunoSEQ output contained only junctional sequences without quality scores, so filtering could not match that applied to full-length reads. To assign V/J genes and CDR3, sequences were annotated using PyIR, a Python wrapper for IgBLAST v1.9, with IMGT germline references. Reads with weak V/J assignments (E-value above 1e-6), missing CDR3, stop codons, out-of-frame junctions, or ambiguous translated residues were removed. V3J clonotypes were defined by identical inferred V gene, J gene, and CDR3 amino acid sequence. Percentage overlap between repertoires was computed as shared unique clonotypes divided by the size of the smaller repertoire. Three approaches were used to assess repertoire richness: RTK rarefaction, the Chao1 estimator, and Recon v2.1 estimates of unobserved clonotypes. Generation probabilities were computed with OLGA for all TCRbeta clonotypes obtained by the gDNA method from a few donors. TCRdb limited this immuneACCESS table to in-frame rearrangements with V and J called. A share of clones is missing; checked studies link under half to unresolved V genes, and the rest is unexplained. D and trimming were read from the DNA, whereas the V and J calls and clone size are those reported in that table. Recorded for this sample are around 300,000 clones; roughly 84% of them occurred a single time. Together, the top ten hold around 15% of the sample.

This sample was included in a study of shared clonotypes between healthy human individuals (dated by TCRdb to about 2020). Study-wide context: Two women and a few men aged 18 to 49 years were included in the cohort. For each donor, CD4 naive and CD4 memory were each run on three plates, CD8 naive on two plates, and CD8 memory on one plate. The study deeply sequenced blood TCR repertoires of about 5 healthy adults to estimate repertoire size and the extent of clonotype sharing between individuals. Different laboratories and diverse techniques were used to prepare libraries and sequence TCR repertoires, to increase sequencing depth and limit assay-specific biases. Per donor, leukapheresis produced somewhere between about 0.9 and 9.5 billion PBMCs.

Trimming at the junction amounts to 3 bases on V and 4 bases on J, and the germline ends lie 16 bases apart. The germline V gene yields SNHLY for CDR1 and FYNNEI for CDR2. From its cysteine to its phenylalanine, the CDR3 spans 15 amino acids. The DNA shown is the 45-base CDR3, in frame from base 1. Donors were healthy HIV-negative adults with no recently reported acute infections or vaccinations. Only Caucasian adults living in Nashville, Tennessee, USA were represented among the donors. The CD8 memory samples were a combination of magnetically selected CD45RO+ cells and CCR7-negative CD45RA+ effector memory (TemRA) cells. Blood was obtained by leukapheresis, after which PBMCs were separated by Ficoll-Histopaque density gradient centrifugation and cryopreserved in liquid nitrogen vapor phase. Analytical flow cytometry was used to check the purity and quantity of each magnetically sorted T cell population. Genomic DNA was isolated from every sorted fraction and measured by UV absorbance on a Nanodrop 2000c.

Summary of the overall study and its limitations: Based on pairwise subsampling, the degree of clonotype sharing among donors was expected to be affected by sequencing depth. Incomplete sequencing was indicated by rarefaction of sorted-subset datasets, despite the large sequencing depth. Estimated clonotype richness was generally larger for naive than for memory subsets. Sampling was restricted to blood, and TCR repertoires in tissue are likely to differ from TCR repertoires in blood. The small number of donors limited the genetic and exposure-history diversity represented. Sharing across several donors was observed for about 4.8% of naive CD4, under 4% of naive CD8, 2% to 2.5% of memory CD4, and around 0.4% of memory CD8 clonotypes. Compared with non-shared clonotypes, the clonotypes found in all four sorted-subset donors had higher generation probabilities.

The source of this sequence is a man in his late teens or twenties in good health. This receptor chain uses TRBV2 and TRBJ2-7; the D call is possibly TRBD1 or TRBD2, each sharing 5 bases. Sequenced material: memory CD8+ T cells sorted from blood. This sample's cell subset or site label indicates: CD45RO+ cells pooled with CCR7-negative TemRA cells. The nucleotides read TGTGCCAGCAGTGAGGGTTGGGACGGGCTATACGAGCAGTACTTC. Its protein product is CASSEGWDGLYEQYF. This CDR3, with the reference TRBV2 and TRBJ2-7 proteins standing in past its ends, gives the full variable domain EPEVTQTPSHQVTQMGQEVILRCVPISNHLYFYWYRQILGQKVEFLVSFYNNEISEKSEIFDDQFSVERPDGSNFTLKIRSTKLEDSAMYFCASSEGWDGLYEQYFGPGTRLTVT.